This T cell receptor (beta chain) was captured by sequencing in a study of glioma-infiltrating T cells after dendritic cell vaccination. Findings and limits, study-wide: Higher TCR clonality did not directly relate to longer survival.

Amplification used 60 V beta primers and 13 J beta primers. Sequenced by immunoSEQ multiplex PCR; TCRdb stores in-frame clones only, minus some. The sample includes tens of thousands of clones, about four fifths of them seen just once. Isocitrate dehydrogenase mutation was absent in all glioblastoma patients. Details on this clone: Its specificity is not known.

The specimen comprised blood, sampled before dendritic cell vaccination. The sequence was collected from a human donor with glioblastoma.

The CDR3 region has the DNA TGCGCCAGCAGCTTTTACCTTGACAGGGGGCCTGAAAAACTGTTTTTT. Translated: CASSFYLDRGPEKLFF. V gene TRBV5-1 combines with J gene TRBJ1-4; the match to TRBD1 covers 10 bases. Per the germline V gene, CDR1 is SGHRS and CDR2 is YFSETQ. This CDR3 is 16 amino acids long. V trimming: 2 bases; J trimming: 7 bases; junction bases outside the gene matches: 8.